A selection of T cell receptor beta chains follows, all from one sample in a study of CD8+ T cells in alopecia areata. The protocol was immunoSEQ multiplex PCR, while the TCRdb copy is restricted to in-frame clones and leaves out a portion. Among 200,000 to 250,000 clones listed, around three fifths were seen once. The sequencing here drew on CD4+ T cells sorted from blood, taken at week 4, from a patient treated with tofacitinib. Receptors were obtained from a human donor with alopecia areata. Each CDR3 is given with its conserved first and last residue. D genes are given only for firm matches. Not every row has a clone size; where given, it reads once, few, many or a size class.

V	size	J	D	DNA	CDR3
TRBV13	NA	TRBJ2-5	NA	TGTGCCAGCAGCATTGACCAAGGACAAGAGACCCAGTACTTC	CASSIDQGQETQYF
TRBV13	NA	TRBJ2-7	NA	TGTGCCAGCAAGCGATGGCTGGCGTCGCGCGAGCAGTACTTC	CASKRWLASREQYF
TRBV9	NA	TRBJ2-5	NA	TGTGCCAGCAGCGTAGGGGTTCAGGGGGAGACCCAGTACTTC	CASSVGVQGETQYF
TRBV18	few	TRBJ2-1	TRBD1	TGTGCCAGCTCACCGATCGGGACAGGGAACAATGAGCAGTTCTTC	CASSPIGTGNNEQFF
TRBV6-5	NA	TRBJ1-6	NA	TGTGCCGCACGAAGCTCCTATAATTCACCCCTCCACTTT	CAARSSYNSPLHF
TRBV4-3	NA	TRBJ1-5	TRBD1	TGCGCCAGCAGCCAAAGGACAGGAGATCAGCCCCAGCATTTT	CASSQRTGDQPQHF
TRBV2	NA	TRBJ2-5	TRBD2	TGTGCCAGCAGTGCTAGCGGGAGCCAGACCCAGTACTTC	CASSASGSQTQYF
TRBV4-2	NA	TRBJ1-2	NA	TGTGCCAGCAGCCATCTCGGAGGGAACTATGGCTACACCTTC	CASSHLGGNYGYTF
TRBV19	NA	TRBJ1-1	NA	TGTGCCAGTAGTAGTCCAGGGAGCACTGAAGCTTTCTTT	CASSSPGSTEAFF
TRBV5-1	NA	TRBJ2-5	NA	TGCGCCAGCAGCTTCGAGACCGGGCAAGAGACCCAGTACTTC	CASSFETGQETQYF
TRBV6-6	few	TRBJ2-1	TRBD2	TGTGCCAGCAGTTACTGGGGGGGTGACAATGAGCAGTTCTTC	CASSYWGGDNEQFF
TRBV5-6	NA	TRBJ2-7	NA	TGTGCCAGCAGCTTAGTCCAGACTAACGACGAGCAGTACTTC	CASSLVQTNDEQYF
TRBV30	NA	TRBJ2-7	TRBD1	TGTGCCTGGAGTCAGGGGACAGGAAGAACCTACGAGCAGTACTTC	CAWSQGTGRTYEQYF
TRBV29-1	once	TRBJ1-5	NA	TGCAGCGTTGTATCGGGTATGGGCAATCAGCCCCAGCATTTT	CSVVSGMGNQPQHF
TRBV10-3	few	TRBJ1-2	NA	TGTGCCATCAGTGAGTCGGGGGGCGGCTACACCTTC	CAISESGGGYTF
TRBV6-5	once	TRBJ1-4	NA	TGTGCCAGCAGGCCCCAGGGTTTAAGTGAAAAACTGTTTTTT	CASRPQGLSEKLFF
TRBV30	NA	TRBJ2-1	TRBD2	TGTGCCTCCCGGCGGGGGGGCGTTATAAATGAGCAGTTCTTC	CASRRGGVINEQFF
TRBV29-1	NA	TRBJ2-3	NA	TGCAGCGCCGAAAGGACAGATACGCAGTATTTT	CSAERTDTQYF
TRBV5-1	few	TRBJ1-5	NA	TGCGCCAGCAGCTTGGGAGGGACGGACAATCAGCCCCAGCATTTT	CASSLGGTDNQPQHF
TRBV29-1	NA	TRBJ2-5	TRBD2	TGCAGCGTCGCCCCGGGGGGGGAGACCCAGTACTTC	CSVAPGGETQYF
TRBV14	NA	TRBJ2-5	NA	TGTGCCAGCAGCCATGGGGCTCAAGAGACCCAGTACTTC	CASSHGAQETQYF
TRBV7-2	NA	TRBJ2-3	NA	TGTGCCAGCAGCTTAGTCGGGGGTGCAGATACGCAGTATTTT	CASSLVGGADTQYF
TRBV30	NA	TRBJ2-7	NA	TGTGCCTGGAGTCGCAGGGGTGGGTACGAGCAGTACTTC	CAWSRRGGYEQYF
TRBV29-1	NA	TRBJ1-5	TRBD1	TGCAGCGTTCGTGAGGCAGGGGGAAGCAATCAGCCCCAGCATTTT	CSVREAGGSNQPQHF
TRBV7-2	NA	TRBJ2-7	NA	TGTGCCAGCAGCTTAGGGGACGATGCCTACGAGCAGTACTTC	CASSLGDDAYEQYF
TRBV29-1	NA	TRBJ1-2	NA	TGCAGCGTTTCACCGGGGACGAACTATGGCTACACCTTC	CSVSPGTNYGYTF
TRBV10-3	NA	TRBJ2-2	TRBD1	TGTGCCATCAGTCCAGGAGGAGGACAGGGGGCCGGGGAGCTGTTTTTT	CAISPGGGQGAGELFF
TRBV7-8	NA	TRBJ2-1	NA	TGTGCCAGCAGCTTAGACTTGGGGAATGAGCAGTTCTTC	CASSLDLGNEQFF
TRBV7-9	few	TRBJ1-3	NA	TGTGCCAGCAGCTGGGCCGGAAACACCATATATTTT	CASSWAGNTIYF
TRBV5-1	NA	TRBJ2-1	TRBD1	TGCGCCAGCAGCCCCGGGACAGGGGGCCCCTACAATGAGCAGTTCTTC	CASSPGTGGPYNEQFF
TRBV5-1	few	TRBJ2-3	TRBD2	TGCGCCAGCAGCCCAGGAAGTTCAACTAGCGGGGGATTCACAGATACGCAGTATTTT	CASSPGSSTSGGFTDTQYF
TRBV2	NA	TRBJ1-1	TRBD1	TGTGCCAGCAGTCGGACAGGGTTTGAAGCTTTCTTT	CASSRTGFEAFF
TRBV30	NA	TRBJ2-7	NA	TGTGCCTGGAGCCTAACAGGGTTCGGCGAGCAGTACTTC	CAWSLTGFGEQYF
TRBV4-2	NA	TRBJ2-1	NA	TGTGCCAGCAGCCGAGAAGAGTCGTCCTACAATGAGCAGTTCTTC	CASSREESSYNEQFF
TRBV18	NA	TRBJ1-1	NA	TGTGCCAGCTCACCAGCAGGTTTAGACACTGAAGCTTTCTTT	CASSPAGLDTEAFF
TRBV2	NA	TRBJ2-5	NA	TGTGCCAGCACGGTCCCGTGGGGGACCCAGTACTTC	CASTVPWGTQYF
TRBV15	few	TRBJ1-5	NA	TGTGCCACCAGCAGAGGGTGGACGGCTGGCAATCAGCCCCAGCATTTT	CATSRGWTAGNQPQHF
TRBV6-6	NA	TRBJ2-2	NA	TGTGCCAGCATGGCCGGGGAGCTGTTTTTT	CASMAGELFF
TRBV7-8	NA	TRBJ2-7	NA	TGTGCCAGCAGCCTCACAGACGGAACCTACGAGCAGTACTTC	CASSLTDGTYEQYF
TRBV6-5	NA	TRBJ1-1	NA	TGTGCCAGCAGCCCCCCCTTGACAGGTGTGGGCGCTTTCTTT	CASSPPLTGVGAFF
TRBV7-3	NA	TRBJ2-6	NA	TGTGCCAGCAGCTTAATGGAAGGCAGGCCTGCGACTTTC	CASSLMEGRPATF
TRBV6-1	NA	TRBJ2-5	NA	TGTGCCAGCAGGGAGGGGATCCAAGAGACCCAGTACTTC	CASREGIQETQYF
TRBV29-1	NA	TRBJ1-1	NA	TGCAGCGTGTCTCGCGCCACCGGCACTGAAGCTTTCTTT	CSVSRATGTEAFF
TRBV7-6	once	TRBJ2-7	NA	TGTGCCAGCAGCTCCCTAGAATCCTACGAGCAGTACTTC	CASSSLESYEQYF
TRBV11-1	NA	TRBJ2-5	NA	TGTGCCAGCAGCTTACACCCCGTCACCAACGGGGAGACCCAGTACTTC	CASSLHPVTNGETQYF
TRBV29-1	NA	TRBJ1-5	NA	TGCAGCGTTGCCCAAGGGGCCGGCAATCAGCCCCAGCATTTT	CSVAQGAGNQPQHF
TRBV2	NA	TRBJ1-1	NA	TGTGCGTCATCGGGGCATCCGAACACTGAAGCTTTCTTT	CASSGHPNTEAFF
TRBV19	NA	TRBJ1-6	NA	TGTGCCAGTAGTACGCGAAGCGAGTATAATTCACCCCTCCACTTT	CASSTRSEYNSPLHF
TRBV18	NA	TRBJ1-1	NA	TGTGCCAGCTCGCTATGGCAGACGGAAGGGACTGAAGCTTTCTTT	CASSLWQTEGTEAFF
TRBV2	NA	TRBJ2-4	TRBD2	TGTGCCAGCAGTCTACTAGCGGGGGTTGAAAACATTCAGTACTTC	CASSLLAGVENIQYF
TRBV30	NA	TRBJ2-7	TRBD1	TGTGCCTGGAGTGTACAGGGGAACTACGAGCAGTACTTC	CAWSVQGNYEQYF
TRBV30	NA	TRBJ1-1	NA	TGTGCCTGGAGGGACAGCAACCTTTCGAAGCTTTTCTTT	CAWRDSNLSKLFF
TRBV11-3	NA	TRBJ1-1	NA	TGTGCCAGCAGCTCCTGGACAGTTGAAGCTTTCTTT	CASSSWTVEAFF
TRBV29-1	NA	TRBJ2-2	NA	TGCAGCGGGAAAGACACCGGGGAGCTGTTTTTT	CSGKDTGELFF
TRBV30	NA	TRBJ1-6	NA	TGTGCCTGGAGTGTTATCGGTGGTTCACCCCTCCACTTT	CAWSVIGGSPLHF
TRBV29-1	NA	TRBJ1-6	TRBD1	TGCAGCGTGAGATCAGGGGGGGATTCACCCCTCCACTTT	CSVRSGGDSPLHF
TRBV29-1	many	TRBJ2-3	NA	TGCAGCGTTGAAGAATTGGCTGGGGGCACAGATACGCAGTATTTT	CSVEELAGGTDTQYF
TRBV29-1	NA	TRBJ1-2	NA	TGCAGCGTTGAAGGGTGGCAGGAGGTTTTCTATGGCTACACCTTC	CSVEGWQEVFYGYTF
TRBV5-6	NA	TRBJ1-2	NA	TGTGCCAGCAGCTTCCCGGGGAACTATGGCTACACCTTC	CASSFPGNYGYTF
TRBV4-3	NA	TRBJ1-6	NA	TGCGCCAGCAGCCATCGAGGTCAAACTCTAGGAAATTCACCCCTCCACTTT	CASSHRGQTLGNSPLHF